These T cell receptor beta chains were read from a single sample in a study of blood T cell repertoires in COVID-19. The table came from immunoSEQ multiplex PCR; TCRdb's copy has only in-frame clones and leaves some out. Among 85,000 to 130,000 clones listed, around four fifths were seen once. The sequencing input was peripheral blood. The receptors here all came from a man aged 55-75 years with acute or convalescent COVID-19. Each CDR3 is given with its conserved first and last residue. A D gene is named only where the DNA matches it firmly. Rows may omit the clone size; those that give it use once, few, many or a size class.

DNA: TGTGCCAGCAGCTTGAACAGGGGATCCTACAATGAGCAGTTCTTC
CDR3: CASSLNRGSYNEQFF
V: TRBV5-8
D: TRBD1
size: NA
J: TRBJ2-1

DNA: TGTGCCAGCAGTTTCAGCGGATTGACCGGGGAGCTGTTTTTT
CDR3: CASSFSGLTGELFF
V: TRBV27
D: NA
size: medium-sized
J: TRBJ2-2

DNA: TGTGCCAGCAGTTACGAGGCGAGAGTGGGGCAGTTCTTC
CDR3: CASSYEARVGQFF
V: TRBV6-2/TRBV6-3
D: NA
size: NA
J: TRBJ2-1

DNA: TGTGCCACCAGCAGAGCATACAATGAGCAGTTCTTC
CDR3: CATSRAYNEQFF
V: TRBV15
D: NA
size: NA
J: TRBJ2-1

DNA: TGTGCCAGCAGTCGGCAGGGGGGTTTGAATGAGCAGTTCTTC
CDR3: CASSRQGGLNEQFF
V: TRBV6-2/TRBV6-3
D: NA
size: NA
J: TRBJ2-1

DNA: TGTGCCAGCATCTGGCGGGAGCCCTCCTACGAGCAGTACTTC
CDR3: CASIWREPSYEQYF
V: TRBV6-4
D: TRBD2
size: NA
J: TRBJ2-7

DNA: TGTGCCAGCAGTTACAGGGGGAACAATCAGCCCCAGCATTTT
CDR3: CASSYRGNNQPQHF
V: TRBV6-5
D: NA
size: NA
J: TRBJ1-5

DNA: TGTGCCAGCAGCCTAAGCTGGATCGGACACGGAAACACTGAAGCTTTCTTT
CDR3: CASSLSWIGHGNTEAFF
V: TRBV11-2
D: NA
size: few
J: TRBJ1-1

DNA: TGTGCCAGCAGTTTTAGCGGGGGGTTCTCCTACGAGCAGTACTTC
CDR3: CASSFSGGFSYEQYF
V: TRBV27
D: TRBD2
size: NA
J: TRBJ2-7

DNA: TGTGCCTGGAGTCAAGAGGGGGGGTACTATGGCTACACCTTC
CDR3: CAWSQEGGYYGYTF
V: TRBV30
D: NA
size: few
J: TRBJ1-2

DNA: TGTGCCATCAGTGAGTCCCTGGACAGGGGATTAGGGGCCCAGTACTTC
CDR3: CAISESLDRGLGAQYF
V: TRBV10-3
D: TRBD1
size: NA
J: TRBJ2-5

DNA: TGTGCCAGCAGTTACTCGGGGACAGGGACAGATACGCAGTATTTT
CDR3: CASSYSGTGTDTQYF
V: TRBV6-5
D: TRBD1
size: NA
J: TRBJ2-3

DNA: TGTGCCAGTAGTATAGGAGGGACAGGGATATACGAGCAGTACTTC
CDR3: CASSIGGTGIYEQYF
V: TRBV19
D: TRBD1
size: NA
J: TRBJ2-7

DNA: TGTGCCAGCAGCAGCCAGGGACAGCCCCTAGAGACCCAGTACTTC
CDR3: CASSSQGQPLETQYF
V: TRBV7-2
D: TRBD1
size: NA
J: TRBJ2-5

DNA: TGTGCCAGCAGCCTCTCCGGGTACCTTCAGAATGAGCAGTTCTTC
CDR3: CASSLSGYLQNEQFF
V: TRBV7-2
D: NA
size: NA
J: TRBJ2-1

DNA: TGTGCCAGCAGCCGCGCTAGCGGGAGGGCAGCAGATACGCAGTATTTT
CDR3: CASSRASGRAADTQYF
V: TRBV3-1/TRBV3-2
D: TRBD2
size: NA
J: TRBJ2-3

DNA: TGTGCCATCACAAACGCCGGGAGGGGAGATACGCAGTATTTT
CDR3: CAITNAGRGDTQYF
V: TRBV10-3
D: TRBD2
size: NA
J: TRBJ2-3

DNA: TGTGCCAGCAGCCCCTCCACTTACTCTGGAAACACCATATATTTT
CDR3: CASSPSTYSGNTIYF
V: TRBV5-5
D: NA
size: NA
J: TRBJ1-3

DNA: TGTGCCAGTAGTATACTGGGACAGGCTCGCGAGCAGTACTTC
CDR3: CASSILGQAREQYF
V: TRBV19
D: TRBD1
size: NA
J: TRBJ2-7

DNA: TGCAGCGCTAAAGGGACAGGGGTTGACTATGGCTACACCTTC
CDR3: CSAKGTGVDYGYTF
V: TRBV29-1
D: TRBD1
size: NA
J: TRBJ1-2

DNA: TGTGCCAGCAGTTACCTCCAACAGGGAGGGACTGAAGCTTTCTTT
CDR3: CASSYLQQGGTEAFF
V: TRBV6-2/TRBV6-3
D: NA
size: NA
J: TRBJ1-1

DNA: TGTGCCAGCAGCTACGGTGGCAGGGCACAGCCCCAGCATTTT
CDR3: CASSYGGRAQPQHF
V: TRBV5-6
D: NA
size: NA
J: TRBJ1-5

DNA: TGTGCCAGTAGTTCCGCCTTACAGGGTCCCCTTAATTCACCCCTCCACTTT
CDR3: CASSSALQGPLNSPLHF
V: TRBV19
D: NA
size: NA
J: TRBJ1-6

DNA: TGCGCCAGCAGCTTGGATTCTCCAGATACGCAGTATTTT
CDR3: CASSLDSPDTQYF
V: TRBV5-1
D: NA
size: once
J: TRBJ2-3

DNA: TGTGCCTCGTCGGGACTAGCGGGTAATGAGCAGTTCTTC
CDR3: CASSGLAGNEQFF
V: TRBV30
D: TRBD2
size: NA
J: TRBJ2-1

DNA: TGCAGCGTTCTACCGGGGGAGACCCAGTACTTC
CDR3: CSVLPGETQYF
V: TRBV29-1
D: NA
size: NA
J: TRBJ2-5

DNA: TGTGCCAGCAGTGGGAATGGCAAGGGGGCGCTGGAGACCCAGTACTTC
CDR3: CASSGNGKGALETQYF
V: TRBV6-4
D: TRBD1
size: few
J: TRBJ2-5

DNA: TGTGCCAGCTCATCCGGACAGGCTGGTACAGATACGCAGTATTTT
CDR3: CASSSGQAGTDTQYF
V: TRBV18
D: TRBD1
size: NA
J: TRBJ2-3

DNA: TGTGCCAGCAGTGAATTTGGGGCCACAGATACGCAGTATTTT
CDR3: CASSEFGATDTQYF
V: TRBV25-1
D: NA
size: NA
J: TRBJ2-3

DNA: TGCGCCAGCAAGCGTACAGGGGGTGGCACTGAAGCTTTCTTT
CDR3: CASKRTGGGTEAFF
V: TRBV5-1
D: TRBD1
size: NA
J: TRBJ1-1

DNA: TGTGCCAGCAGTTACGGAGTGACCCAGTACTTC
CDR3: CASSYGVTQYF
V: TRBV6-2/TRBV6-3
D: NA
size: NA
J: TRBJ2-5

DNA: TGCGCCAGCAGCTCGGGACAGCTCACCTACGAGCAGTACTTC
CDR3: CASSSGQLTYEQYF
V: TRBV5-1
D: TRBD1
size: NA
J: TRBJ2-7

DNA: TGTGCCAGCAGTGAATACGGTAGCAATCAGCCCCAGCATTTT
CDR3: CASSEYGSNQPQHF
V: TRBV6-1
D: NA
size: NA
J: TRBJ1-5

DNA: TGTGCCAGTAGCCGACTAGCGGAGCACAATGAGCAGTTCTTC
CDR3: CASSRLAEHNEQFF
V: TRBV19
D: TRBD2
size: NA
J: TRBJ2-1

DNA: TGTGCCAGCAGTTTAGGGAGTAGGCCAGACACCGGGGAGCTGTTTTTT
CDR3: CASSLGSRPDTGELFF
V: TRBV27
D: NA
size: NA
J: TRBJ2-2

DNA: TGTGCCAGCAGCTTCGGACAGGGAGGGCAAGAGACCCAGTACTTC
CDR3: CASSFGQGGQETQYF
V: TRBV7-3
D: NA
size: NA
J: TRBJ2-5

DNA: TGTGCCAGCAAAACCCGGGGACAGGGGAACAATGAGCAGTTCTTC
CDR3: CASKTRGQGNNEQFF
V: TRBV5-4
D: TRBD1
size: NA
J: TRBJ2-1

DNA: TGTGCCAGCAGCTTACCCGGGACAGGGCTCGGCTACACCTTC
CDR3: CASSLPGTGLGYTF
V: TRBV7-8
D: TRBD1
size: once
J: TRBJ1-2

DNA: TGCGCCAGCAGCCAAGATCAGGGCACAGATACGCAGTATTTT
CDR3: CASSQDQGTDTQYF
V: TRBV4-3
D: NA
size: NA
J: TRBJ2-3

DNA: TGTGCTAGTGGTTTGCCACGGACAGGGCGGGATGGCTACACCTTC
CDR3: CASGLPRTGRDGYTF
V: TRBV12-5
D: TRBD1
size: few
J: TRBJ1-2

DNA: TGTGCCTGGAACCCGACAGATAGCAATCAGCCCCAGCATTTT
CDR3: CAWNPTDSNQPQHF
V: TRBV30
D: NA
size: NA
J: TRBJ1-5

DNA: TGTGCCAGTAGGCCGACTAGGGACCCCGAGCAGTTCTTC
CDR3: CASRPTRDPEQFF
V: TRBV19
D: NA
size: NA
J: TRBJ2-1

DNA: TGTGCTAGTGGTTTGGCGGGCAGGGGGCGGTACGAGCAGTACTTC
CDR3: CASGLAGRGRYEQYF
V: TRBV12-5
D: TRBD1
size: NA
J: TRBJ2-7

DNA: TGTGCCAGCGTGGGGACAGATAGTGGCTACACCTTC
CDR3: CASVGTDSGYTF
V: TRBV25-1
D: TRBD1
size: NA
J: TRBJ1-2

DNA: TGTGCCAGCAGCCACGATATGGGACAGGGATTTTCACCCCTCCACTTT
CDR3: CASSHDMGQGFSPLHF
V: TRBV3-1/TRBV3-2
D: TRBD1
size: NA
J: TRBJ1-6

DNA: TGCGCCAGCAGCTTATCGTGGGGCCAGTACGAGCAGTACTTC
CDR3: CASSLSWGQYEQYF
V: TRBV5-1
D: NA
size: NA
J: TRBJ2-7

DNA: TGTGCCAGCAGCTTACGAAGCGAGACCCTAAGCACAGATACGCAGTATTTT
CDR3: CASSLRSETLSTDTQYF
V: TRBV5-5
D: NA
size: NA
J: TRBJ2-3

DNA: TGTGCCAGCAGATACCTCGACGGGTATGAGCAGTTCTTC
CDR3: CASRYLDGYEQFF
V: TRBV6-2/TRBV6-3
D: NA
size: NA
J: TRBJ2-1

DNA: TGTGCCACCAGTGACCCCGGGACAGGGATAGATACGCAGTATTTT
CDR3: CATSDPGTGIDTQYF
V: TRBV24-1
D: TRBD1
size: NA
J: TRBJ2-3

DNA: TGTGCCAGCAGCGCCGGACTAGCGGGAACAGAGACCCAGTACTTC
CDR3: CASSAGLAGTETQYF
V: TRBV2
D: TRBD2
size: NA
J: TRBJ2-5

DNA: TGTGCCAGCAGTTACGAAGGGGGCTACGAGCAGTACTTC
CDR3: CASSYEGGYEQYF
V: TRBV6-2/TRBV6-3
D: NA
size: once
J: TRBJ2-7

DNA: TGTGCCAGCAGTTACGGACAGGGACCCTACGAGCAGTACTTC
CDR3: CASSYGQGPYEQYF
V: TRBV6-5
D: TRBD1
size: NA
J: TRBJ2-7

DNA: TGTGCCAGCTCACCAGGGCTAGCGGGGTCTGGGGAGCAGTTCTTC
CDR3: CASSPGLAGSGEQFF
V: TRBV18
D: TRBD2
size: NA
J: TRBJ2-1

DNA: TGCGCCAGCAGTGAGTTAGGGGCCACTGAAGCTTTCTTT
CDR3: CASSELGATEAFF
V: TRBV10-1
D: NA
size: many
J: TRBJ1-1

DNA: TGTGCCAGCAGCCCCAATAGCGGGGGGATGGAGGAGCAGTTCTTC
CDR3: CASSPNSGGMEEQFF
V: TRBV7-9
D: TRBD2
size: NA
J: TRBJ2-1

DNA: TGTGCCAGCAGTCGGGATTACGAGCAGTACTTC
CDR3: CASSRDYEQYF
V: TRBV14
D: NA
size: once
J: TRBJ2-7

DNA: TGTGCCAGCAGCTTGTTTGGTAGGCGGACTAATGAAAAACTGTTTTTT
CDR3: CASSLFGRRTNEKLFF
V: TRBV5-6
D: NA
size: NA
J: TRBJ1-4

DNA: TGTGCCAGCAGCCCCCCCGGGACTTTATACAATGAGCAGTTCTTC
CDR3: CASSPPGTLYNEQFF
V: TRBV9
D: NA
size: once
J: TRBJ2-1

DNA: TGTGCCAGCACCGGGGAGGGTGGAGGGTCCTACGAGCAGTACTTC
CDR3: CASTGEGGGSYEQYF
V: TRBV28
D: TRBD2
size: NA
J: TRBJ2-7

DNA: TGCGCCAGCAGCTTCCGGGAGCCGGATCGCGAGCAGTACTTC
CDR3: CASSFREPDREQYF
V: TRBV5-1
D: NA
size: NA
J: TRBJ2-7